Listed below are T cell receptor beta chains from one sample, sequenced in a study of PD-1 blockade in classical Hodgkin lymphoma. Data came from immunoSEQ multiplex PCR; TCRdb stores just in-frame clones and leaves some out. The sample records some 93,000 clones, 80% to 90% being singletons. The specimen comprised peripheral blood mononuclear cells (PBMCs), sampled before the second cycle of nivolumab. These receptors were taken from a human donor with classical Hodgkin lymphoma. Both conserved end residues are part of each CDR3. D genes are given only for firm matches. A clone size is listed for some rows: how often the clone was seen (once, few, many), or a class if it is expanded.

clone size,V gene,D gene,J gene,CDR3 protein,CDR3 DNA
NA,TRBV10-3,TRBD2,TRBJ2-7,CAISDPSGREGTPPYEQYF,TGTGCCATCAGTGACCCGTCGGGGAGGGAGGGTACCCCTCCCTACGAGCAGTACTTC
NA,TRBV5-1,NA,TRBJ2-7,CASSLAQGWDYEQYF,TGCGCCAGCAGCTTGGCTCAGGGTTGGGACTACGAGCAGTACTTC
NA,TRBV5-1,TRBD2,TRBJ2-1,CASSLFSGSSYNEQFF,TGCGCCAGCAGCTTGTTTAGCGGGAGCTCCTACAATGAGCAGTTCTTC
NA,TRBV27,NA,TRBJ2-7,CASSLGSEQYF,TGTGCCAGCAGTTTAGGGTCCGAGCAGTACTTC
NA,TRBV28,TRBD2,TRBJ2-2,CASSPIAGGATGELFF,TGTGCCAGCAGTCCCATAGCGGGGGGAGCCACCGGGGAGCTGTTTTTT
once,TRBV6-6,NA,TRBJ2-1,CASSRDPRYNEQFF,TGTGCCAGCAGTAGAGACCCACGCTACAATGAGCAGTTCTTC
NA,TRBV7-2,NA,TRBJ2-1,CASSGRDYNEQFF,TGTGCCAGCAGCGGGCGGGACTACAATGAGCAGTTCTTC
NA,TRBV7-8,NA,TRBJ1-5,CASSRRAASNQPQHF,TGTGCCAGCAGCCGTCGAGCAGCCAGCAATCAGCCCCAGCATTTT
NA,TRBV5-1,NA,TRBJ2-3,CASRPLGGDTQYF,TGCGCCAGCAGACCACTGGGGGGAGATACGCAGTATTTT
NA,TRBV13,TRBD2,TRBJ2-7,CASSLHPAGTSGIYEQYF,TGTGCCAGCAGTCTCCACCCCGCCGGGACTAGCGGGATCTACGAGCAGTACTTC
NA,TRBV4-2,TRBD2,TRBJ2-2,CASSRTGGGTGELFF,TGTGCCAGCAGCCGAACGGGAGGGGGGACCGGGGAGCTGTTTTTT
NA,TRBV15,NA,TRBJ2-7,CATSRDQGTPYEQYF,TGTGCCACCAGCAGAGATCAGGGGACCCCCTACGAGCAGTACTTC
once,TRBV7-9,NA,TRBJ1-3,CASSLGGFGNTIYF,TGTGCCAGCAGCTTAGGGGGATTTGGAAACACCATATATTTT
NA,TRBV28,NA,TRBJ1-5,CASSLGQPVAQPQHF,TGTGCCAGCAGTTTAGGACAACCCGTCGCTCAGCCCCAGCATTTT
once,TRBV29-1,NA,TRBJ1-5,CSVGAAPNQPQHF,TGCAGCGTTGGGGCCGCTCCCAATCAGCCCCAGCATTTT
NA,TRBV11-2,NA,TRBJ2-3,CASSSQGSWTDTQYF,TGTGCCAGCAGCTCTCAAGGAAGCTGGACAGATACGCAGTATTTT
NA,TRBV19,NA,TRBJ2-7,CASSTLSRSSYEQYF,TGTGCCAGTAGTACGCTTAGCAGGAGCTCCTACGAGCAGTACTTC
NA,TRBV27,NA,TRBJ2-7,CASRLRGRVEQYF,TGTGCCAGCAGACTAAGGGGAAGGGTCGAGCAGTACTTC
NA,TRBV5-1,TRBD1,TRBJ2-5,CASSSGPGTGTETQYF,TGCGCCAGCAGCAGCGGACCCGGGACAGGGACCGAGACCCAGTACTTC
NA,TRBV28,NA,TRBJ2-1,CASSWTSNEQFF,TGTGCCAGCAGTTGGACGAGCAATGAGCAGTTCTTC
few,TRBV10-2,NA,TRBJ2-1,CASHGRPYNEQFF,TGCGCCAGCCACGGGAGACCCTACAATGAGCAGTTCTTC
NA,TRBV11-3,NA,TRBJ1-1,CASSLGWGTEAFF,TGTGCCAGCAGCTTGGGGTGGGGCACTGAAGCTTTCTTT
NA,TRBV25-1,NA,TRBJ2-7,CASSEFGSYEQYF,TGTGCCAGCAGTGAATTTGGATCCTACGAGCAGTACTTC
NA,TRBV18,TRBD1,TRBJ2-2,CAIPRQGQGTNTGELFF,TGTGCCATCCCAAGGCAGGGACAGGGGACGAACACCGGGGAGCTGTTTTTT
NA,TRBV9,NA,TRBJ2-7,CASSMGGKSYEQYF,TGTGCCAGCAGCATGGGGGGAAAGTCCTACGAGCAGTACTTC
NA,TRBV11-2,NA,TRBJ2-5,CASSTGEVETQYF,TGTGCCAGCAGCACCGGAGAGGTGGAGACCCAGTACTTC
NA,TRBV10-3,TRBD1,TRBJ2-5,CATGQGLETQYF,TGTGCCACCGGACAGGGCCTGGAGACCCAGTACTTC
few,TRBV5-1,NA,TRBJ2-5,CASSRGTHQETQYF,TGCGCCAGCAGCCGTGGGACCCATCAAGAGACCCAGTACTTC
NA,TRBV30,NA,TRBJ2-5,CAWSSPLETQYF,TGTGCCTGGAGTTCCCCCCTAGAGACCCAGTACTTC
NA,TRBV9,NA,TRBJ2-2,CASSAGPAGELFF,TGTGCCAGCAGCGCCGGGCCGGCCGGGGAGCTGTTTTTT
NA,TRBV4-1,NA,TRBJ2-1,CASSQAVGYNEQFF,TGCGCCAGCAGCCAAGCAGTGGGATACAATGAGCAGTTCTTC
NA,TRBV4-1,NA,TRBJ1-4,CASSQVGKVVVANEKLFF,TGCGCCAGCAGCCAAGTAGGGAAAGTGGTCGTAGCTAATGAAAAACTGTTTTTT
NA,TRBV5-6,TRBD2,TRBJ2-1,CASSLTGLASYNEQFF,TGTGCCAGCAGCCTAACGGGACTAGCAAGTTACAATGAGCAGTTCTTC